Shown below are 26 T cell receptor beta chains from a single sample sequenced in a study of T cells in Graves' hyperthyroidism and ophthalmopathy. Researchers amplified the TCR beta CDR3 regions from RNA transcripts. A set of HTBI primers served as the primers for a first-round RT-PCR of the TCR CDR3. TCRdb re-analysed the multiplex PCR reads in MiXCR, keeping a single row per CDR3 protein. Of a few hundred thousand distinct CDR3 sequences in the sample, 15% to 19% were seen once. The specimen sequenced was blood. These receptors were collected from a woman in her 30s with Graves' hyperthyroidism.

This clonotype was seen a few times. The chain links TRBV4-2 to TRBJ1-1; D is ambiguous. Trimming cost V 4 bases and J 10 bases, with 22 bases left between them. Germline CDR1 is LGHNA and CDR2 is YNFKEQ. This CDR3 is built from 15 residues. CDR3 nucleotides: TGTGCCAGCAGCCCATCGGTTCGAGAACTTGCGCGAGCTTTCTTT. This translates into CASSPSVRELARAFF.

The chain has TRBV6-1 and TRBJ2-1, with D uncertain. CDR3 size: 8 residues. Trimming took 3 bases from V and 15 from J, leaving 3 bases between them. Germline CDR1 MNHNS, CDR2 SASEGT. CDR3 nucleotides: TGTGCCAGCAGTGATAGGTTCTTC. This codes for CASSDRFF.

This clonotype was seen only a few times. This chain links TRBV19 with TRBJ1-5, with a weak D call TRBD1 (6 bases). This CDR3 comprises 15 residues. CDR1 and CDR2 from the germline V gene are LNHDA and SQIVND (reference sequence). V lost 7 bases to trimming and J lost 2 bases, with 15 bases between them. The CDR3 DNA reads TGTGCCAGTACGACGAGAGGGGGAGGCAATCAGCCCCAGCATTTT. It codes for CASTTRGGGNQPQHF.

This clonotype appeared a few times. This sequence joins TRBV6-1 and TRBJ2-3; 15 bases align to TRBD2. Germline trimming cut 1 base from V and 2 bases from J; bases unmatched to any gene: 16. The germline V gene has CDR1 MNHNS and CDR2 SASEGT. This CDR3 region has 22 residues. The chain's CDR3 is CASSEGQAGTSGRSGYTDTQYF. The CDR3 nucleotides are TGTGCCAGCAGTGAAGGGCAGGCCGGGACTAGCGGGAGGTCGGGATACACAGATACGCAGTATTTT.

This chain's CDR3 is CASSTQTSYEQYF. DNA for the CDR3: TGTGCCAGCAGCACGCAGACTAGCTACGAGCAGTACTTC. The rearrangement links TRBV7-9 to TRBJ2-7; possibly TRBD2 for D (6 bases). Looked up from germline, CDR1 is SEHNR and CDR2 is FQNEAQ (reference sequence). This CDR3 comprises 13 residues. Trimming removed 5 bases at V and 3 bases at J, with 11 bases between.

Worth noting for this clonotype: This may stem from a read error, because a much larger clone lies one nucleotide away. V and J are TRBV4-1 and TRBJ1-1; TRBD1 aligns across 10 bases. From germline, CDR1 is MGHRA and CDR2 YSYEKL. The CDR3 has 16 residues. The V segment lost 1 base and the J segment 3 bases; nucleotides outside the gene matches: 5. CDR3 loop: CASSQGRTGGYTEAFF. In DNA form, the CDR3 reads TGCGCCAGCAGCCAAGGAAGGACAGGGGGGTACACTGAAGCTTTCTTT.

This clonotype was observed at least ten times. The chain employs TRBV19 and TRBJ1-1, with 7 bases matching TRBD1. CDR1 is LNHDA, CDR2 SQIVND, per germline (reference sequence). This CDR3 spans 15 amino acids. J lost 2 bases, V lost 9 bases, and 12 bases had no gene match. The CDR3 coding sequence is TGTGCCAGCAGTTACACCGGGACAGAAAACACTGAAGCTTTCTTT. This encodes CASSYTGTENTEAFF. The full variable domain, its missing parts supplied by reference TRBV19 and TRBJ1-1, is DGGITQSPKYLFRKEGQNVTLSCEQNLNHDAMYWYRQDPGQGLRLIYYSQIVNDFQKGDIAEGYSVSREKKESFPLTVTSAQKNPTAFYLCASSYTGTENTEAFFGQGTRLTVV.

This clonotype was recorded at least ten times. The chain carries TRBV9 and TRBJ2-1; 7 bases line up with TRBD2. V lost 0 bases, J lost 1 base, and 4 bases stayed unmatched. The CDR3 is 16 residues long. The germline V gene has CDR1 SGDLS and CDR2 YYNGEE. CDR3 protein: CASSVATSRSYNEQFF. In DNA, the CDR3 is TGTGCCAGCAGCGTAGCGACTAGCCGGTCCTACAATGAGCAGTTCTTC.

There are a few counts of this clonotype. The chain carries TRBV30 and TRBJ2-3; 11 positions agree with TRBD2. This CDR3 spans 14 amino acids. Per germline, CDR1 GTSNPN and CDR2 SVGIG (reference sequence). Unmatched junction bases numbered 0, after V lost 3 bases and J lost 1 base. CDR3 nucleotide sequence: TGTGCCTGGAGGGGACTAGCGGGCACAGATACGCAGTATTTT. Translating it yields CAWRGLAGTDTQYF.

This clonotype was detected only once. The chain joins TRBV10-1 to TRBJ2-1; TRBD2 matches 9 bases. The J segment lost 8 bases and the V segment lost 3 bases, leaving 8 bases of the junction unmatched. The CDR3 covers 15 residues. CDR1 WNHNN and CDR2 SYGVQD come from the germline V gene (reference sequence). The CDR3: CASSESRAGGDEQFF. The CDR3 DNA follows: TGCGCCAGCAGTGAATCGAGGGCGGGAGGGGATGAGCAGTTCTTC.

This clonotype was counted ten times or more. The rearrangement links TRBV12-3 or TRBV12-4 to TRBJ2-3, with 15 positions matching TRBD2. Germline trimming cut 6 bases from V and 4 bases from J; bases unmatched to any gene: 11. CDR3 length equals 18 residues. Here the CDR3 DNA reads TGTGCCAGCAGCCAGGGACTAGCGGGAGGTGGATCCCCAGATACGCAGTATTTT. As protein: CASSQGLAGGGSPDTQYF.

This clonotype occurred many times. The genes are TRBV6-2 or TRBV6-3 and TRBJ2-7; 7 nucleotides match TRBD2. This CDR3 spans 18 amino acids. The V gene end was trimmed by 9 bases and the J gene end by 5 bases; junction bases not matched to a gene: 25. The germline CDR1 and CDR2 sequences are MNHEY and SVGEGT. The CDR3 DNA sequence: TGTGCCAGGCCCGCGGGGGTGAGGCATGCCCATCTTGCCGACGAGCAGTACTTC. Its protein product is CARPAGVRHAHLADEQYF.

This clonotype has a handful of counts. The V gene is TRBV6-1, the J gene TRBJ2-3; D unclear. CDR1 and CDR2 (germline): MNHNS, SASEGT. The CDR3 loop spans 13 amino acids. Trimming shortened V by 4 bases and J by 6 bases, and 11 bases separated the two germline ends. CDR3 residues: CASSGARSDTQYF. Written as DNA, the CDR3 is TGTGCCAGCAGTGGTGCTAGATCGGATACGCAGTATTTT.

CDR3: CASSDKKPGDTEAFF. The CDR3 DNA reads as TGTGCCAGCAGTGACAAAAAGCCAGGGGACACTGAAGCTTTCTTT. This chain joins TRBV25-1 and TRBJ1-1; tentatively, D is TRBD1 (6 bases). The V gene lost 3 bases and the J gene lost 3 bases, with 14 bases spanning the gap. The germline V gene encodes CDR1 MGHDK and CDR2 SYGVNS. This CDR3 spans 15 amino acids.

For this clonotype: Being one base from a much bigger clone, this may be a read error. V is TRBV27 and J is TRBJ2-7; the match to TRBD2 covers 11 bases. The V and J ends lost 4 bases and 2 bases, in that order; junction bases with no gene match: 4. The germline CDR1 and CDR2 sequences are MNHEY and SMNVEV (reference sequence). The CDR3 loop spans 15 amino acids. Here the CDR3 DNA reads TGTGCCAGCAGTTGGGATAGCGGGAGGGCCTACGAGCAGTACTTC. It codes for CASSWDSGRAYEQYF.

This rearrangement joins TRBV5-6 to TRBJ2-6, with D unclear. The CDR3 is 17 residues long. The V end lost 0 bases, the J end lost 4 bases, and 14 bases lay between the germline ends. Germline V gene data show CDR1 as SGHDT and CDR2 as YYEEEE. The CDR3 is CASSLGTVALGANVLTF. For the CDR3, the DNA is TGTGCCAGCAGCTTGGGGACGGTGGCTCTAGGGGCCAACGTCCTGACTTTC.

This clonotype was picked up many times. The chain recombines TRBV7-2 with TRBJ2-7; D uncertain. Per germline, CDR1 SGHTA and CDR2 FQGNSA. The V end lost 3 bases, the J end lost 2 bases, and 11 bases lay between the germline ends. The CDR3 has 14 residues. This CDR3 is CASSLDPSPYEQYF. CDR3 coding DNA: TGTGCCAGCAGCTTGGACCCTAGTCCCTACGAGCAGTACTTC. The full variable domain, in which reference TRBV7-2 and TRBJ2-7 provide the parts outside the CDR3, is GAGVSQSPSNKVTEKGKDVELRCDPISGHTALYWYRQSLGQGLEFLIYFQGNSAPDKSGLPSDRFSAERTGGSVSTLTIQRTQQEDSAVYLCASSLDPSPYEQYFGPGTRLTVT.

This clonotype was counted ten times or more. The chain has TRBV20-1 and TRBJ2-3; 10 positions agree with TRBD2. CDR3 length: 17 residues. The ends lost 0 bases at V and 2 bases at J; junction bases unmatched: 8. Germline assignment: CDR1 DFQATT and CDR2 SNEGSKA (reference sequence). The CDR3 is CSARDLIAGGLTDTQYF. CDR3 coding DNA: TGCAGTGCTAGAGATCTAATAGCGGGAGGCCTCACAGATACGCAGTATTTT.

In DNA form, the CDR3 reads TGTGCCTGGAGCCCGAGGTTTCGTGAGGGGACACGCTGGGGCCAGCCCCAGCATTTT. This sequence encodes CAWSPRFREGTRWGQPQHF. The chain joins TRBV30 to TRBJ1-5; maybe TRBD1 (6 bases). Trimming shortened V by 3 bases and J by 7 bases, and 31 bases separated the two germline ends. CDR1 is GTSNPN and CDR2 is SVGIG in the germline V gene (reference sequence). This CDR3 is 19 amino acids long.

Only a few counts were recorded for this clonotype. The V and J genes are TRBV20-1 and TRBJ1-4, with a weak D call TRBD1 (5 bases). Germline lookup yields CDR1 DFQATT and CDR2 SNEGSKA (reference sequence). CDR3 length: 15 residues. V dropped 6 bases and J dropped 2 bases, with 16 bases sitting between them. In DNA, the CDR3 is TGCAGTGCCCACGGGACTCCGCGGACTAATGAAAAACTGTTTTTT. This gives the protein CSAHGTPRTNEKLFF.

This clonotype was detected ten times or more. V and J are TRBV11-2 and TRBJ1-1; no definite D call. This CDR3 has 14 amino acids. Germline assignment: CDR1 SGHAT and CDR2 FQNNGV. V gave up 5 bases and J gave up 1 base, with 11 bases separating them. The CDR3 is CASSIFFRNTEAFF. The CDR3, as DNA: TGTGCCAGCAGCATCTTCTTCAGGAACACTGAAGCTTTCTTT.

This clonotype was counted a few times. The V call is TRBV19, the J call TRBJ1-1, with TRBD1 matching 7 bases. V lost 1 base, J lost 1 base, and 6 bases stayed unmatched. From germline, CDR1 is LNHDA and CDR2 SQIVND (reference sequence). CDR3 size: 16 residues. The CDR3 coding sequence is TGTGCCAGTAGTATAGCATTAGGGACAGCGAACACTGAAGCTTTCTTT. The encoded protein is CASSIALGTANTEAFF.

Concerning this clonotype: A much larger clonotype is one base distant, so this may be a read error. The chain links TRBV6-1 to TRBJ2-7; D not resolved. The J call could be wrong; TRBJ2-1 is a better fit for the DNA end. CDR1 is MNHNS and CDR2 is SASEGT in the germline V gene. This CDR3 region has 15 residues. CDR3 region: CASSEALASSYEQFF. The CDR3 DNA sequence: TGTGCCAGCAGTGAAGCCCTCGCCAGCTCCTACGAGCAGTTCTTC.

The rearrangement links TRBV10-3 to TRBJ2-1; a weak D match, TRBD2 (6 bases). V was clipped by 2 bases and J by 4 bases, with 9 bases between them. CDR1 is ENHRY, CDR2 SYGVKD, per germline. The CDR3 runs to 14 residues. CDR3 sequence reads: CAISEASEYNEQFF. The CDR3 DNA sequence: TGTGCCATCAGTGAGGCTAGCGAGTACAATGAGCAGTTCTTC.

This clonotype was counted a few times. The chain carries TRBV24-1 and TRBJ2-1; 7 nucleotides align to TRBD2. CDR1 is KGHDR and CDR2 is SFDVKD in the germline V gene. J lost 8 bases, V lost 6 bases, and 9 bases had no gene match. The CDR3 is 14 amino acids. This CDR3 reads CATSSPGTTDEQFF. DNA of the CDR3: TGTGCCACCAGTTCACCCGGGACTACGGATGAGCAGTTCTTC.

The CDR3 bases are TGTGCCAGCAGCCACGCCGGGACAGGGGAGAACTATGGCTACACCTTC. Its protein product is CASSHAGTGENYGYTF. The chain joins TRBV4-2 to TRBJ1-2; 10 positions agree with TRBD1. V was clipped by 3 bases and J by 2 bases; unmatched bases: 6. CDR3 length equals 16 residues. Germline V gene sequence: CDR1 LGHNA, CDR2 YNFKEQ.